Shown below are 22 T cell receptor beta chains from a single sample sequenced in a study of CD8 T cells in Susac syndrome. RNA was extracted with the RNeasy kit, and a quantity of roughly 0.5 to 1 ug was reverse transcribed using random hexamers. From the immunoSEQ multiplex PCR reads, TCRdb called clonotypes with MiXCR, one entry per CDR3 protein. The sample holds more than 250,000 distinct CDR3 sequences, roughly nine tenths seen once. Sequenced input: CD4+ T cells from PBMCs. These TCRs come from a human donor with multiple sclerosis.

CDR3: CSVVTPSFVTDTQYF. CDR3 sequence (DNA): TGCAGTGTGGTTACACCATCGTTTGTGACAGATACGCAGTATTTT. This chain links TRBV20-1 with TRBJ2-3, with D uncertain. V lost 7 bases and J 3 bases, leaving 20 bases between the germline ends. CDR1 is DFQATT, CDR2 SNEGSKA, per germline (reference sequence). This CDR3 has 15 residues.

The V and J genes are TRBV30 and TRBJ1-1; D is possibly TRBD1 (5 bases). The CDR3 sequence is 15 residues long. Germline assignment: CDR1 GTSNPN and CDR2 SVGIG (reference sequence). The germline V and J ends were trimmed by 0 bases and 1 base, with 12 bases remaining between them. The CDR3 nucleotides read TGTGCCTGGAGTGTAGGCCCAGGGCAGAACACTGAAGCTTTCTTT. Translating it yields CAWSVGPGQNTEAFF.

The chain recombines TRBV4-2 with TRBJ1-5; 9 positions match TRBD1. Trimming at V came to 4 bases and at J to 7 bases, leaving 14 bases not matched to a gene. Germline values: CDR1 LGHNA, CDR2 YNFKEQ. The length of the CDR3 is 17 residues. Here the CDR3 reads CASSPGGDRVPWQPQHF. The CDR3 coding sequence is TGTGCCAGCAGCCCCGGGGGGGACAGGGTCCCTTGGCAGCCCCAGCATTTT.

This chain connects TRBV19 to TRBJ2-5; TRBD1 matches 10 bases. Germline CDR1 LNHDA, CDR2 SQIVND (reference sequence). The CDR3 loop spans 14 amino acids. J gave up 4 bases and V 6 bases, and 5 bases lay outside the gene matches. The CDR3 DNA reads TGTGCCAGTAGGAAGGGACAGGGGTCAGAGACCCAGTACTTC. Translation: CASRKGQGSETQYF.

The chain couples TRBV12-3 or TRBV12-4 to TRBJ2-1, with 8 bases that match TRBD2. With V trimmed by 2 bases and J by 9 bases, 15 bases remained unmatched. The CDR3 is 17 residues long. This CDR3 is CASSLISEIRLAGEQFF. CDR3 nucleotides: TGTGCCAGCAGTTTAATTTCAGAGATTAGGCTAGCGGGTGAGCAGTTCTTC.

V gene TRBV28 combines with J gene TRBJ2-5, with D perhaps TRBD1 (5 bases). The CDR3 has 12 amino acids. Looked up from germline, CDR1 is MDHEN and CDR2 is SYDVKM. V was clipped by 5 bases and J by 7 bases, with 11 bases between them. In DNA form, the CDR3 reads TGTGCCAGCAGTCTCACAAGGGGGACCCAGTACTTC. The encoded protein is CASSLTRGTQYF.

The chain carries TRBV7-2 and TRBJ2-7, with D perhaps TRBD2 (5 bases). The V and J ends lost 6 bases and 3 bases respectively, with 18 bases between them. The germline CDR1 and CDR2 sequences are SGHTA and FQGNSA. This CDR3 comprises 15 residues. The CDR3: CASSFDTGTVYEQYF. The CDR3 nucleotides read TGTGCCAGCAGTTTTGACACGGGAACCGTCTACGAGCAGTACTTC.

The V gene is TRBV7-2, the J gene TRBJ2-5; tentatively, D is TRBD1 or TRBD2 (6 bases each). V was clipped by 1 base and J by 5 bases, with 14 bases between them. The CDR3 contains 15 residues. The germline gives CDR1 SGHTA, CDR2 FQGNSA. The CDR3 sequence is CASSLVRGGAETQYF. CDR3 bases: TGTGCCAGCAGCTTAGTCAGGGGCGGGGCGGAGACCCAGTACTTC.

The V call is TRBV28, the J call TRBJ2-7; 8 nucleotides agree with TRBD2. Germline CDR1 reads MDHEN; CDR2 reads SYDVKM. This CDR3 has 13 amino acids. Trimming took 9 bases from V and 0 from J; bases not matched to a gene: 4. CDR3: CASTGGSSYEQYF. In nucleotides, the CDR3 is TGTGCCAGTACGGGGGGGAGCTCCTACGAGCAGTACTTC.

This sequence joins TRBV11-2 and TRBJ2-5, with D possibly TRBD1 on 5 matching bases. Deletions cut 3 bases from V and 0 bases from J, with 11 bases between. Germline CDR1 SGHAT, CDR2 FQNNGV. CDR3 length: 15 amino acids. The CDR3 DNA sequence: TGTGCCAGCAGCTTCCGTGGGGCGTACCAAGAGACCCAGTACTTC. It codes for CASSFRGAYQETQYF. Full variable domain (outside the CDR3, taken from reference TRBV11-2 and TRBJ2-5): EAGVAQSPRYKIIEKRQSVAFWCNPISGHATLYWYQQILGQGPKLLIQFQNNGVVDDSQLPKDRFSAERLKGVDSTLKIQPAKLEDSAVYLCASSFRGAYQETQYFGPGTRLLVL.

The chain uses TRBV10-3 and TRBJ2-7, with TRBD1 identical over 8 bases. The CDR3 spans 13 residues. Germline CDR1 and CDR2: ENHRY and SYGVKD. Trimming cost V 6 bases and J 6 bases; bases outside gene matches: 7. The CDR3 nucleotides are TGTGCCATCAGCGGACAGGGAAGGCCCGAGCAGTACTTC. This codes for CAISGQGRPEQYF.

The rearrangement links TRBV4-3 to TRBJ1-1; TRBD1 agrees at 9 bases. This CDR3 is 16 amino acids long. V shed 4 bases, J shed 0 bases, and the junction held 6 bases outside the gene matches. CDR1 is LGHNA, CDR2 YSLEER, per germline. Here the CDR3 reads CASSPGTGSLNTEAFF. CDR3 sequence (DNA): TGCGCCAGCAGCCCTGGGACAGGGAGCTTGAACACTGAAGCTTTCTTT.

J is TRBJ2-7 and V is TRBV7-2, with TRBD2 matching over 9 bases. The CDR3 length is 16 residues. Germline CDR1 SGHTA, CDR2 FQGNSA. V shed 1 base and J 4 bases; nucleotides not matched to a gene: 8. The CDR3 sequence: CASSLGLSGRRYEQYF. The CDR3 DNA follows: TGTGCCAGCAGCTTAGGCCTGAGCGGGAGGAGGTACGAGCAGTACTTC. The full variable domain, rest sourced from reference TRBV7-2 and TRBJ2-7, is GAGVSQSPSNKVTEKGKDVELRCDPISGHTALYWYRQSLGQGLEFLIYFQGNSAPDKSGLPSDRFSAERTGGSVSTLTIQRTQQEDSAVYLCASSLGLSGRRYEQYFGPGTRLTVT.

This chain joins TRBV6-5 and TRBJ2-5, with 9 nucleotides matching TRBD2. Looked up from germline, CDR1 is MNHEY and CDR2 is SVGAGI. The CDR3 consists of 15 residues. V was pared by 2 bases and J by 5 bases, with 6 bases of the junction left unmatched. The CDR3 nucleotides read TGTGCCAGCAGTTACATGGGACTAGCATTGGAGACCCAGTACTTC. This encodes CASSYMGLALETQYF.

The chain carries TRBV18 and TRBJ1-1; D not resolved. Germline V gives CDR1 KGHSH, CDR2 LQKENI. V was clipped by 6 bases and J by 0 bases, with 14 bases between them. The CDR3 runs to 15 residues. The CDR3 nucleotides are TGTGCCAGCTCGGTGGGTTACGGTTTGAACACTGAAGCTTTCTTT. It yields the protein CASSVGYGLNTEAFF.

V is TRBV3-1 and J is TRBJ1-1, with unresolved D. The CDR3 loop spans 15 amino acids. The V gene's germline CDR1 is LGHDT and CDR2 YNNKEL (reference sequence). Deletions cut 4 bases from V and 1 base from J, with 13 bases between. Here the CDR3 DNA reads TGTGCCAGCAGCCGACAATTTAGGCGGAACACTGAAGCTTTCTTT. It encodes CASSRQFRRNTEAFF.

The chain links TRBV6-6 to TRBJ2-3, with D perhaps matching TRBD1 (6 bases). Trimming removed 2 bases at V and 2 bases at J, with 14 bases between. Germline-derived CDR1 and CDR2 are MNHNY and SVGAGI (reference sequence). CDR3 length: 16 amino acids. CDR3 nucleotides: TGTGCCAGCAGTTACCCCAGGGGCGAAGCCACAGATACGCAGTATTTT. It specifies CASSYPRGEATDTQYF.

The CDR3 region is CSTVRGAARYNEQFF. CDR3 in DNA: TGCAGCACGGTACGCGGGGCAGCTCGCTACAATGAGCAGTTCTTC. This chain joins TRBV29-1 and TRBJ2-1, with a tentative D call TRBD2 (6 bases). V was shortened by 8 bases and J by 3 bases, with 20 bases between the two germline ends. The CDR3 sequence is 15 residues long. Germline CDR1 is SQVTM and CDR2 is ANQGSEA.

The J gene is TRBJ1-4, the V gene TRBV12-3 or TRBV12-4, with a possible D match to TRBD1 (5 bases). Trimming pared 3 bases from V and 8 bases from J, leaving 13 bases between. This CDR3 is built from 14 residues. Here the CDR3 reads CASSLRQGGEKLFF. CDR3 bases: TGTGCCAGCAGTTTGAGGCAGGGCGGCGAAAAACTGTTTTTT.

The chain recombines TRBV5-1 with TRBJ2-1, with 7 bases aligning to TRBD2. The junction had 11 bases not matched to a gene; V was cut back by 7 bases and J by 4 bases. CDR1 SGHRS and CDR2 YFSETQ come from the germline V gene. The CDR3 sequence is 15 residues long. The CDR3 here is CASGELAKGYNEQFF. CDR3 coding DNA: TGCGCCAGCGGGGAACTAGCGAAGGGGTACAATGAGCAGTTCTTC.

The J gene is TRBJ1-2, the V gene TRBV7-9; 11 bases agree with TRBD1. Germline V gene data show CDR1 as SEHNR and CDR2 as FQNEAQ (reference sequence). V lost 2 bases and J lost 3; bases outside the gene matches: 14. The CDR3 extends over 19 amino acids. The CDR3 sequence is CASSLRSGQGARSDYGYTF. The CDR3 region has the DNA TGTGCCAGCAGCTTAAGGTCTGGACAGGGGGCGAGATCTGACTATGGCTACACCTTC.

V and J are TRBV5-8 and TRBJ2-2, with D tentatively TRBD2 (6 bases). The V end was cut by 2 bases, the J end by 5 bases, with 13 bases between. Germline V gene data show CDR1 as SGHTS and CDR2 as YDEGEE. The CDR3 contains 15 residues. CDR3 loop: CASSFFGGETGELFF. CDR3 coding DNA: TGTGCCAGCAGCTTTTTTGGAGGGGAGACCGGGGAGCTGTTTTTT.